This TCR beta chain was obtained from a study of T cells in Graves' hyperthyroidism and ophthalmopathy. General study points: Ophthalmopathy and stable hyperthyroidism were told apart by a 13 V-J model. In the blood, most expanded thyroid clonotypes above 0.001 appeared as well.

The CDR3 totals 15 residues. The V end was cut by 4 bases, the J end by 2 bases, with 13 bases between. Per germline, CDR1 SGDLS and CDR2 YYNGEE. Points on this clonotype: The antigen is unknown.

An absence of ophthalmopathy progression within 18 months meant stable Graves' hyperthyroidism. From RNA transcripts, TCR beta CDR3 regions were amplified. HTBI primers were used for first-round RT-PCR of the TCR CDR3. TCRdb reprocessed the multiplex PCR reads with MiXCR, giving one entry per CDR3 protein. The sample shows 300,000 to 400,000 distinct CDR3 sequences, about 15% of them seen only once. The sample taken for sequencing was blood. The rearrangement links TRBV9 to TRBJ1-5; D may be TRBD1 (5 bases). This receptor was obtained from a woman in her sixties or seventies with Graves' hyperthyroidism. CDR3 in DNA: TGTGCCAGCAGCCGAGAGGGGCAGGGCAATCAGCCCCAGCATTTT. Its protein is CASSREGQGNQPQHF.